A single sample gave rise to the 23 T cell receptor beta chains below, sequenced in a study of blood T cell repertoires in COVID-19 (TCRdb year 2020). Library construction relied on the immunoSEQ multiplex PCR assay. TCRdb holds this immuneACCESS table with in-frame rearrangements only. Some clones are missing; in checked studies, unresolved V genes explain under half, and the rest has no known cause. A total of more than 200,000 clones appear in this sample, 80% to 90% of them only once. The ten largest clonotypes hold about 2.5% of the sample. The specimen was peripheral blood. The receptors here all came from a man aged 25-45 years with COVID-19, enrolled during active disease.

The chain uses TRBV7-6 and TRBJ1-6; TRBD1 matches at 7 bases. The length of the CDR3 is 15 residues. The V gene end was trimmed by 4 bases and the J gene end by 4 bases; junction bases not matched to a gene: 4. Germline V gene data show CDR1 as SGHVS and CDR2 as FNYEAQ. The CDR3 DNA reads TGTGCCAGCAGCTCACGACAGGGATATAATTCACCCCTCCACTTT. Translated: CASSSRQGYNSPLHF.

V is TRBV7-9 and J is TRBJ1-1; D is ambiguous. The ends were cut back, 3 bases at V and 7 bases at J, with 12 bases in the middle. CDR3 length: 13 residues. Germline CDR1 is SEHNR and CDR2 is FQNEAQ (reference sequence). As DNA, the CDR3 is TGTGCCAGCAGCTTTTCCGGGGTGGTTGAAGCTTTCTTT. Protein sequence: CASSFSGVVEAFF.

This chain links TRBV4-1 with TRBJ2-1, with 9 positions matching TRBD2. CDR3 length equals 16 residues. Per the germline V gene, CDR1 is MGHRA and CDR2 is YSYEKL. V was clipped by 1 base and J by 4 bases; unmatched bases: 5. CDR3 residues: CASSQVGSGGYNEQFF. CDR3 sequence (DNA): TGCGCCAGCAGCCAAGTCGGTAGCGGGGGTTACAATGAGCAGTTCTTC.

The V and J genes are TRBV18 and TRBJ1-2, with D possibly being TRBD1 (5 bases). Germline V CDR1 and CDR2: KGHSH, LQKENI. The CDR3 contains 14 residues. The V end was cut by 1 base, the J end by 6 bases, with 12 bases between. CDR3 region: CASSPRRGEDGYTF. CDR3 DNA: TGTGCCAGCTCACCACGTCGAGGGGAGGATGGCTACACCTTC.

The chain uses TRBV30 and TRBJ1-1; D unresolved. Trimming shortened V by 4 bases and J by 3 bases, and 12 bases separated the two germline ends. The germline V gene encodes CDR1 GTSNPN and CDR2 SVGIG (reference sequence). The CDR3 covers 13 residues. CDR3 nucleotides: TGTGCCTGGATGGGCCAGACGTACACTGAAGCTTTCTTT. This codes for CAWMGQTYTEAFF.

This chain connects TRBV14 to TRBJ2-7, with D unresolved. The CDR3 is 13 amino acids. Trimming removed 4 bases from V and 3 bases from J, with 10 bases in between. The germline gives CDR1 SGHDN, CDR2 FVKESK. CDR3 sequence: CASSPAESYEQYF. The CDR3 DNA follows: TGTGCCAGCAGCCCCGCGGAGAGCTACGAGCAGTACTTC.

The chain employs TRBV29-1 and TRBJ2-7; D may be TRBD2 (5 bases). The germline V gene has CDR1 SQVTM and CDR2 ANQGSEA. Trimming stripped 1 base from V and 4 bases from J, with 14 bases between. This CDR3 comprises 14 residues. The CDR3, as DNA: TGCAGCGTTGAAGGATCAAGCGGTGGTTACGAGCAGTACTTC. Amino acid sequence: CSVEGSSGGYEQYF.

The genes are TRBV10-3 and TRBJ2-7; 9 bases map to TRBD1. J gave up 4 bases and V 6 bases, and 7 bases lay outside the gene matches. The CDR3 sequence is 14 residues long. Germline values: CDR1 ENHRY, CDR2 SYGVKD. This CDR3 is CAIRNPGQGYEQYF. The CDR3 region has the DNA TGTGCCATCAGGAACCCGGGACAGGGATACGAGCAGTACTTC.

The chain recombines TRBV19 with TRBJ1-5; the match to TRBD1 covers 9 bases. This CDR3 has 20 residues. Trimming at V came to 5 bases and at J to 9 bases, leaving 26 bases not matched to a gene. CDR1 is LNHDA, CDR2 SQIVND, per germline (reference sequence). The CDR3 protein is CASSAVSGNRGRVGGRPQHF. The DNA of the CDR3 is TGTGCCAGTAGTGCCGTCAGTGGCAACAGGGGGCGAGTTGGAGGGCGGCCCCAGCATTTT.

This chain joins TRBV29-1 and TRBJ2-5; 8 nucleotides agree with TRBD2. The trim removed 6 bases at V and 0 bases at J, leaving 6 bases unmatched. The CDR3 sequence is 14 residues long. Germline V lookup: CDR1 SQVTM, CDR2 ANQGSEA. The CDR3 is CSVGQTSDQETQYF. DNA of the CDR3: TGCAGCGTCGGTCAGACTAGCGACCAAGAGACCCAGTACTTC.

The V and J genes are TRBV29-1 and TRBJ1-2; 7 bases line up with TRBD1. Per the germline V gene, CDR1 is SQVTM and CDR2 is ANQGSEA. This CDR3 spans 13 amino acids. Trimming removed 4 bases from V and 5 bases from J; junction bases left unmatched: 7. The CDR3 DNA reads as TGCAGCGTTGTGGGACAGTCGGAATATGGCTACACCTTC. Translating gives CSVVGQSEYGYTF.

CDR3 sequence: CASSYDRGEQYF. The CDR3 DNA reads as TGTGCCAGCAGCTACGACAGGGGCGAGCAGTACTTC. The chain has TRBV7-9 and TRBJ2-7, with TRBD1 matching over 8 bases. This CDR3 spans 12 amino acids. Germline V lookup: CDR1 SEHNR, CDR2 FQNEAQ (reference sequence). V shed 4 bases and J 6 bases; nucleotides not matched to a gene: 2.

The V gene is TRBV28, the J gene TRBJ1-4; D is perhaps TRBD1 (5 bases). Trimming stripped 4 bases from V and 3 bases from J, with 9 bases between. CDR3 length: 14 residues. The germline V gene encodes CDR1 MDHEN and CDR2 SYDVKM. CDR3 region: CASSSGGANEKLFF. CDR3 coding DNA: TGTGCCAGCAGTTCCGGGGGAGCTAATGAAAAACTGTTTTTT.

This clone has a single count. The chain couples TRBV5-8 to TRBJ2-5; possible D gene TRBD1, 6 bases. The CDR3 runs to 17 residues. In germline, CDR1 is SGHTS, CDR2 YDEGEE. The ends were cut back, 0 bases at V and 4 bases at J, with 19 bases in the middle. The CDR3 sequence: CASSLEGTQLSGETQYF. The CDR3 DNA reads as TGTGCCAGCAGCTTGGAGGGGACACAACTCAGCGGAGAGACCCAGTACTTC.

The chain is built from TRBV7-6 and TRBJ2-5; 7 bases align to TRBD1. The CDR3 has 15 amino acids. The germline V gene has CDR1 SGHVS and CDR2 FNYEAQ. Trimming at V came to 0 bases and at J to 0 bases, leaving 1 base not matched to a gene. CDR3 residues: CASSLAGTDQETQYF. The CDR3 DNA is TGTGCCAGCAGCTTAGCGGGGACAGACCAAGAGACCCAGTACTTC.

V is TRBV5-1 and J is TRBJ2-2, with D maybe TRBD1 (6 bases). From germline, CDR1 is SGHRS and CDR2 YFSETQ. V lost 3 bases and J 6 bases, leaving 15 bases between the germline ends. The CDR3 is made up of 15 amino acids. CDR3 nucleotide sequence: TGCGCCAGCAGCTCTGGACAGTCGCTACCCGGGGAGCTGTTTTTT. Translating gives CASSSGQSLPGELFF.

This chain links TRBV4-2 with TRBJ2-7, with D possibly matching TRBD1 (5 bases). From germline, CDR1 is LGHNA and CDR2 YNFKEQ. This CDR3 has 17 residues. V shed 0 bases and J shed 0 bases, with 15 bases lying between them. The CDR3 reads CASSQDAGLKISYEQYF. The CDR3, as DNA: TGTGCCAGCAGCCAAGATGCAGGGCTCAAAATCTCCTACGAGCAGTACTTC.

The CDR3 DNA follows: TGTGCCAGTAGTATACCATCCATTTCGGGAACCTATAATTCACCCCTCCACTTT. This codes for CASSIPSISGTYNSPLHF. The chain couples TRBV19 to TRBJ1-6; the D is unclear. CDR3 length equals 18 residues. V dropped 2 bases and J dropped 2 bases, with 16 bases sitting between them. From germline, CDR1 is LNHDA and CDR2 SQIVND (reference sequence).

As regards this clone: Other nucleotide sequences in the sample specify the same CDR3. The J gene is TRBJ2-1, the V gene TRBV5-1, with D possibly being TRBD1 (6 bases). Germline assignment: CDR1 SGHRS and CDR2 YFSETQ. V gave up 4 bases and J gave up 6 bases, with 14 bases separating them. The CDR3 consists of 14 residues. The chain's CDR3 is CASSRAGTLNEQFF. CDR3 sequence (DNA): TGCGCCAGCAGCCGGGCCGGGACACTCAATGAGCAGTTCTTC.

This chain joins TRBV29-1 and TRBJ1-1; D might be TRBD1 (6 bases). Trimming stripped 4 bases from V and 3 bases from J, with 9 bases between. The CDR3 contains 12 residues. From germline, CDR1 is SQVTM and CDR2 ANQGSEA. The chain's CDR3 is CSVARGDTEAFF. CDR3 DNA sequence: TGCAGCGTTGCCAGGGGTGACACTGAAGCTTTCTTT.

CDR3 loop: CAIRADRPAEAFF. The CDR3 DNA sequence: TGTGCCATCAGAGCTGACAGGCCAGCCGAAGCTTTCTTT. The chain links TRBV10-3 to TRBJ1-1, with D perhaps matching TRBD1 (6 bases). The germline V gene encodes CDR1 ENHRY and CDR2 SYGVKD. With 6 bases removed from V and 8 bases from J, the gap between germline ends came to 16 bases. The CDR3 is 13 amino acids.

The genes are TRBV7-9 and TRBJ1-2; 8 bases line up with TRBD1. The CDR3 is made up of 17 amino acids. V dropped 1 base and J dropped 0; count of bases not matched to a gene: 7. Germline values: CDR1 SEHNR, CDR2 FQNEAQ (reference sequence). CDR3 amino acids: CASSLDIYRGSNYGYTF. The CDR3 region has the DNA TGTGCCAGCAGCTTAGATATCTACAGGGGGTCTAACTATGGCTACACCTTC.

The chain combines TRBV9 with TRBJ2-7; D possibly corresponds to TRBD2 (6 bases). This CDR3 spans 16 amino acids. With 0 bases removed from V and 2 bases from J, the gap between germline ends came to 15 bases. The germline V gene encodes CDR1 SGDLS and CDR2 YYNGEE. The CDR3 protein is CASSVGGTDYPYEQYF. Here the CDR3 DNA reads TGTGCCAGCAGCGTAGGAGGGACGGACTATCCCTACGAGCAGTACTTC.